Presented here are 13 T cell receptor beta chains from one specimen sequenced in a study of blood T cell repertoires in COVID-19. Clones were sequenced by immunoSEQ multiplex PCR, and TCRdb holds only the in-frame ones, with some missing. The table includes around 180,000 clones, about 81% detected once. The sample consisted of peripheral blood. Every receptor here comes from a woman older than 75 with COVID-19, enrolled during active disease.

The chain joins TRBV10-1 to TRBJ2-7; D is unclear. Trimming cost V 5 bases and J 0 bases, with 14 bases left between them. CDR3 length: 15 amino acids. Germline lookup yields CDR1 WNHNN and CDR2 SYGVQD (reference sequence). The CDR3 nucleotides are TGCGCCAGCAGTCCGGCGAGACTCAGCTCCTACGAGCAGTACTTC. It specifies CASSPARLSSYEQYF.

The gene calls are TRBV6-1 and TRBJ2-7; 11 nucleotides line up with TRBD2. The junction had 10 bases not matched to a gene; V was cut back by 3 bases and J by 3 bases. CDR3 length: 17 residues. Germline V gene sequence: CDR1 MNHNS, CDR2 SASEGT. The CDR3 nucleotides are TGTGCCAGCAGTGACCGACTAGCGGGGTACAATTACTACGAGCAGTACTTC. It translates to CASSDRLAGYNYYEQYF.

This clone showed up just a few times. The genes are TRBV6-5 and TRBJ1-2; D possibly corresponds to TRBD1 (6 bases). CDR1 and CDR2 from the germline V gene are MNHEY and SVGAGI. CDR3 length: 13 amino acids. V was clipped by 5 bases and J by 5 bases, with 12 bases between them. The CDR3 region has the DNA TGTGCCAGCAGTCCCCTAGGGGGTTATGGCTACACCTTC. It translates to CASSPLGGYGYTF.

V usage is TRBV5-1 and J usage is TRBJ2-2; the D is unclear. Trimming pared 0 bases from V and 1 base from J, leaving 7 bases between. In germline, CDR1 is SGHRS, CDR2 YFSETQ. CDR3 length equals 15 residues. CDR3 nucleotides: TGCGCCAGCAGCTTGGTACAGCAGAACACCGGGGAGCTGTTTTTT. Translating it yields CASSLVQQNTGELFF.

The J gene is TRBJ2-5, the V gene TRBV11-3; 9 nucleotides agree with TRBD1. There are 17 residues in the CDR3. V was clipped by 2 bases and J by 5 bases; unmatched bases: 12. CDR1 is SGHNT and CDR2 is YENEEA in the germline V gene. For the CDR3, the DNA is TGTGCCAGCAGCTTAAGATACGGTACAGGGGGCCGGGAGACCCAGTACTTC. Protein product: CASSLRYGTGGRETQYF.

The chain carries TRBV19 and TRBJ1-5; 9 bases are a match to TRBD1. The CDR3 length is 16 residues. Trimming at V came to 5 bases and at J to 2 bases, leaving 7 bases not matched to a gene. CDR1 and CDR2 (germline): LNHDA, SQIVND (reference sequence). The CDR3 spells CASSPLRQGGNQPQHF. CDR3 DNA sequence: TGTGCCAGTAGTCCCCTTCGACAGGGGGGCAATCAGCCCCAGCATTTT.

CDR3 loop: CASSLYLAGNTGELFF. In nucleotides, the CDR3 is TGTGCCAGCAGCTTGTACCTAGCGGGCAACACCGGGGAGCTGTTTTTT. The rearrangement uses TRBV5-4 and TRBJ2-2, with 8 bases fitting TRBD2. V trimming: 1 base; J trimming: 2 bases; junction bases outside the gene matches: 4. The CDR3 has 16 amino acids. Germline CDR1 reads SGHNT; CDR2 reads YYREEE (reference sequence).

The chain employs TRBV30 and TRBJ1-5; D possibly corresponds to TRBD1 (5 bases). This CDR3 is built from 14 residues. Per germline, CDR1 GTSNPN and CDR2 SVGIG (reference sequence). Trimming removed 5 bases at V and 0 bases at J, with 11 bases between. CDR3 in DNA: TGTGCCTGGGGGGGAGGGGATAGCAATCAGCCCCAGCATTTT. As protein: CAWGGGDSNQPQHF.

The chain couples TRBV2 to TRBJ2-5; 10 bases map to TRBD2. V lost 6 bases to trimming and J lost 7 bases; unmatched junction nucleotides: 11. The CDR3 is 15 residues long. CDR1 is SNHLY, CDR2 FYNNEI, per germline. The CDR3 here is CASSSLAGAPGTQYF. The CDR3 bases are TGTGCCAGCAGCTCCCTAGCGGGGGCCCCGGGGACCCAGTACTTC.

This clone was seen a few times. The J gene is TRBJ1-4, the V gene TRBV5-1, with a possible D match to TRBD1 (5 bases). The CDR3 loop spans 15 amino acids. The germline CDR1 and CDR2 sequences are SGHRS and YFSETQ. V lost 4 bases and J 7 bases, leaving 17 bases between the germline ends. The CDR3 bases are TGCGCCAGCAGCGACGCTCGGGGGAGTGGTGAAAAACTGTTTTTT. Translating it yields CASSDARGSGEKLFF.

Turning to this clone: Other DNA sequences in this specimen translate into the identical CDR3. This chain connects TRBV5-1 to TRBJ2-1; D perhaps matches TRBD2 (5 bases). V lost 0 bases and J lost 4, with 11 bases in between. CDR3 length: 15 amino acids. Germline V gives CDR1 SGHRS, CDR2 YFSETQ. DNA of the CDR3: TGCGCCAGCAGCTTGGAGCTAGGCGGGTACAATGAGCAGTTCTTC. Amino acids: CASSLELGGYNEQFF.

J is TRBJ2-2 and V is TRBV19; 7 bases match TRBD1. The V gene end was trimmed by 6 bases and the J gene end by 0 bases; junction bases not matched to a gene: 4. This CDR3 has 15 residues. CDR1 is LNHDA, CDR2 SQIVND, per germline (reference sequence). CDR3 DNA: TGTGCCAGTAGCCTCGGACAGGCGAACACCGGGGAGCTGTTTTTT. Translation gives CASSLGQANTGELFF. Using reference TRBV19 and TRBJ2-2 for the parts outside the CDR3, the full variable domain is DGGITQSPKYLFRKEGQNVTLSCEQNLNHDAMYWYRQDPGQGLRLIYYSQIVNDFQKGDIAEGYSVSREKKESFPLTVTSAQKNPTAFYLCASSLGQANTGELFFGEGSRLTVL.

The sample holds a few counts of this clone. The chain recombines TRBV11-3 with TRBJ2-1, with 13 nucleotides matching TRBD2. There are 19 residues in the CDR3. The germline CDR1 and CDR2 sequences are SGHNT and YENEEA. The V gene end was trimmed by 0 bases and the J gene end by 3 bases; junction bases not matched to a gene: 8. The CDR3 nucleotides read TGTGCCAGCAGCTTAGATCTCGGGACTAGCGGGATAGGCTACAATGAGCAGTTCTTC. Encoded protein: CASSLDLGTSGIGYNEQFF.